This T cell receptor beta chain is drawn from a study of T cells in Graves' hyperthyroidism and ophthalmopathy. Trimming removed 4 bases from V and 5 bases from J; junction bases left unmatched: 15. This CDR3 has 18 amino acids. Authors of the study amplified TCR beta CDR3 regions from RNA transcripts. Using the HTBI primer set, a first-round RT-PCR was run on the TCR CDR3. TCRdb ran MiXCR on the multiplex PCR reads and lists one entry per CDR3 protein. The sample consists of about 580,000 distinct CDR3 sequences, approximately 44% of them appearing once. J is TRBJ1-5 and V is TRBV12-3 or TRBV12-4, with 9 bases identical to TRBD1. This sequence was found in a woman younger than 35 with Graves' hyperthyroidism. Source material: peripheral blood or thyroid tissue (not recorded which). The CDR3 region is CASSYLDRGPQAYQPQHF. As DNA, the CDR3 is TGTGCCAGCAGTTACTTGGACAGGGGCCCTCAAGCCTATCAGCCCCAGCATTTT.